One and the same sample provided the 8 T cell receptor beta chains below, sequenced in a study of T cell responses to AZD1222 COVID-19 vaccine (dated by TCRdb to the early 2020s). The protocol used for the library was the immunoSEQ multiplex PCR assay. In TCRdb, the immuneACCESS table is reduced to in-frame sequences with V and J assigned. These tables do not hold every clone; where another copy was compared, an unresolved V gene accounts for under half, and the others remain unexplained. The table for this sample lists about 180,000 clones; roughly 91% of them were counted only once. The ten largest clones take up 1.5% to 2% of the sample. The label giving this sample's time point can be read as: baseline before first vaccination. Specimen: peripheral blood, collected on day 0 of AZD1222 vaccination. The receptors come from an adult in good health.

The gene calls are TRBV11-1 and TRBJ2-5; possible D gene TRBD1, 5 bases. The CDR3 spans 14 residues. Looked up from germline, CDR1 is SGHAT and CDR2 is FQDESV (reference sequence). V gave up 5 bases and J gave up 2 bases, with 12 bases separating them. This CDR3 is CASSPAGRQETQYF. The CDR3 DNA sequence: TGTGCCAGCAGCCCGGCAGGGCGGCAAGAGACCCAGTACTTC.

The CDR3: CASSIEGGLRGYTF. As DNA, the CDR3 is TGTGCCAGTAGTATAGAAGGGGGCCTCCGGGGCTACACCTTC. The genes are TRBV19 and TRBJ1-2; 7 bases fit TRBD1. Per the germline V gene, CDR1 is LNHDA and CDR2 is SQIVND (reference sequence). The CDR3 spans 14 residues. Losses at the gene ends were 0 bases for V and 8 bases for J; bases not matched to a gene: 6.

This clone was detected only once. The V and J genes are TRBV5-8 and TRBJ2-5, with D possibly being TRBD1 or TRBD2 (5 bases each). Germline V lookup: CDR1 SGHTS, CDR2 YDEGEE. Trimming left V 4 bases short and J 1 base short, with 14 bases between. The length of the CDR3 is 15 residues. CDR3 sequence reads: CASSGGRGVQETQYF. The CDR3 DNA reads TGTGCCAGCAGCGGGGGAAGGGGAGTCCAAGAGACCCAGTACTTC.

The chain recombines TRBV5-1 with TRBJ2-5, with a weak D call TRBD2 (5 bases). V was trimmed by 2 bases and J by 5 bases, leaving 13 bases between them. The germline V gene has CDR1 SGHRS and CDR2 YFSETQ. The CDR3 spans 14 residues. Written as DNA, the CDR3 is TGCGCCAGCAGCTTAGATCAGAGGAGGGAGACCCAGTACTTC. Translating it yields CASSLDQRRETQYF. The entire variable domain, with the rest obtained from reference TRBV5-1 and TRBJ2-5, is as follows: KAGVTQTPRYLIKTRGQQVTLSCSPISGHRSVSWYQQTPGQGLQFLFEYFSETQRNKGNFPGRFSGRQFSNSRSEMNVSTLELGDSALYLCASSLDQRRETQYFGPGTRLLVL.

The gene calls are TRBV11-1 and TRBJ2-7; tentative D call: TRBD2 (5 bases). CDR3 length: 14 amino acids. Looked up from germline, CDR1 is SGHAT and CDR2 is FQDESV (reference sequence). V lost 2 bases, J lost 2 bases, and 10 bases lay in between. In nucleotides, the CDR3 is TGTGCCAGCAGCTTAAGAGGGCTGCCCTACGAGCAGTACTTC. This sequence encodes CASSLRGLPYEQYF.

The rearrangement joins TRBV7-9 to TRBJ2-7; D unclear. The CDR3 consists of 11 residues. The V gene's germline CDR1 is SEHNR and CDR2 FQNEAQ (reference sequence). V lost 5 bases and J lost 5, with 7 bases in between. The CDR3 DNA sequence: TGTGCCAGCAGCCCCCTTGACGAGCAGTACTTC. Encoded protein: CASSPLDEQYF.

This clone came up once. The V gene is TRBV12-3 or TRBV12-4, the J gene TRBJ2-1; D possibly corresponds to TRBD1 (6 bases). V was shortened by 5 bases and J by 7 bases, with 9 bases between the two germline ends. This CDR3 comprises 12 residues. CDR3 sequence: CASSIRGNEQFF. The CDR3 DNA reads as TGTGCCAGCAGTATCAGGGGAAATGAGCAGTTCTTC.

Note on this clone: The sample carries other DNA sequences with the same CDR3. V is TRBV20-1 and J is TRBJ2-5; D uncertain. Germline lookup yields CDR1 DFQATT and CDR2 SNEGSKA (reference sequence). The CDR3 contains 10 residues. Between the trimmed V and J ends, which lost 6 bases and 1 base, there was a span of 3 bases. The CDR3 here is CSAAQETQYF. CDR3 in DNA: TGCAGTGCCGCCCAAGAGACCCAGTACTTC.